A selection of T cell receptor beta chains follows, all from one sample in a study of cytomegalovirus exposure and HLA in healthy donors. Generated by immunoSEQ multiplex PCR, the TCRdb table keeps only in-frame clones and is missing some. The table shows 100,000 to 150,000 clones, with 65% to 80% occurring only once. Source material: PBMCs. These receptors came from a woman aged 60-75 years in good health and CMV-seropositive. Each CDR3 is given with its conserved first and last residue. Each record gives: clone size, J gene, D gene, V gene, CDR3 protein, CDR3 DNA. D genes are given only for firm matches. Only some rows state a clone size, as once, few, many or a class for expanded clones.

clone_size: -; j_call: TRBJ2-3; d_call: -; v_call: TRBV4-3; cdr3_aa: CASSQGGQRKTQYF; cdr3_nt: TGCGCCAGCAGCCAAGGAGGGCAGAGGAAAACGCAGTATTTT
clone_size: -; j_call: TRBJ2-1; d_call: -; v_call: TRBV7-2; cdr3_aa: CASSLELTRYYNEQFF; cdr3_nt: TGTGCCAGCAGCTTAGAGTTGACTAGGTACTACAATGAGCAGTTCTTC
clone_size: once; j_call: TRBJ2-4; d_call: -; v_call: TRBV6-5; cdr3_aa: CATPGVLAKNIQYF; cdr3_nt: TGTGCCACCCCAGGGGTCCTAGCCAAAAACATTCAGTACTTC
clone_size: -; j_call: TRBJ2-5; d_call: TRBD1; v_call: TRBV7-9; cdr3_aa: CASSLGDREETQYF; cdr3_nt: TGTGCCAGCAGCTTAGGGGACAGGGAAGAGACCCAGTACTTC
clone_size: -; j_call: TRBJ2-1; d_call: -; v_call: TRBV19; cdr3_aa: CASSRRTGGNEQFF; cdr3_nt: TGTGCCAGTAGTCGAAGGACCGGGGGCAATGAGCAGTTCTTC
clone_size: -; j_call: TRBJ1-1; d_call: -; v_call: TRBV7-2; cdr3_aa: CASSRSGARMNTEAFF; cdr3_nt: TGTGCCAGCAGCAGGTCAGGGGCTCGTATGAACACTGAAGCTTTCTTT
clone_size: few; j_call: TRBJ2-3; d_call: -; v_call: TRBV25-1; cdr3_aa: CASSEYVGDTQYF; cdr3_nt: TGTGCCAGCAGTGAATATGTCGGAGATACGCAGTATTTT
clone_size: once; j_call: TRBJ2-5; d_call: TRBD2; v_call: TRBV7-2; cdr3_aa: CASSLDPAGGIQETQYF; cdr3_nt: TGTGCCAGCAGCTTAGACCCAGCGGGGGGGATCCAAGAGACCCAGTACTTC
clone_size: -; j_call: TRBJ1-6; d_call: -; v_call: TRBV2; cdr3_aa: CASSGAGVGSPLHF; cdr3_nt: TGTGCCAGCAGTGGGGCCGGGGTCGGCTCACCCCTCCACTTT
clone_size: once; j_call: TRBJ2-7; d_call: -; v_call: TRBV4-2; cdr3_aa: CASSLRGQTSEQYF; cdr3_nt: TGTGCCAGCAGCCTGAGGGGACAAACCAGCGAGCAGTACTTC
clone_size: -; j_call: TRBJ1-6; d_call: -; v_call: TRBV7-2; cdr3_aa: CASSLARTGGGAASPLHF; cdr3_nt: TGTGCCAGCAGCTTAGCGAGAACGGGGGGAGGTGCGGCGTCACCCCTCCACTTT
clone_size: -; j_call: TRBJ1-4; d_call: -; v_call: TRBV7-9; cdr3_aa: CASSSQATNEKLFF; cdr3_nt: TGTGCCAGCAGCTCACAAGCAACTAATGAAAAACTGTTTTTT
clone_size: -; j_call: TRBJ1-5; d_call: TRBD1; v_call: TRBV4-1; cdr3_aa: CASSPQFTGAQPQHF; cdr3_nt: TGCGCCAGCAGCCCGCAGTTTACAGGGGCCCAGCCCCAGCATTTT
clone_size: -; j_call: TRBJ2-3; d_call: -; v_call: TRBV19; cdr3_aa: CASTDAGQSTDTQYF; cdr3_nt: TGTGCCAGTACGGACGCGGGACAGTCCACAGATACGCAGTATTTT